The 21 T cell receptor beta chains below come from one sample, sequenced in a study of T cell responses to AZD1222 COVID-19 vaccine. TCRdb keeps only in-frame clones here, not all; method: immunoSEQ multiplex PCR. This sample has about 100,000 clones, with approximately 88% found just once. The material was peripheral blood, obtained on day 0 of AZD1222 vaccination. These receptors all stem from an adult in good health.

The rearrangement links TRBV7-8 to TRBJ2-3, with D tentatively TRBD2 (6 bases). V was pared by 3 bases and J by 4 bases, with 8 bases between. The CDR3 consists of 13 residues. The germline V gene encodes CDR1 SGHVS and CDR2 FQNEAQ. CDR3 region: CASSFGSPDTQYF. The CDR3 DNA sequence: TGTGCCAGCAGCTTCGGGAGCCCAGATACGCAGTATTTT.

The chain links TRBV10-3 to TRBJ1-5; no firm D call. Germline V gene lookup returns CDR1 ENHRY and CDR2 SYGVKD. CDR3 length: 12 residues. Deletions cut 3 bases from V and 3 bases from J, with 3 bases between. The CDR3 loop is CAISDFNQPQHF. The CDR3 DNA is TGTGCCATCAGTGACTTCAATCAGCCCCAGCATTTT.

V usage is TRBV18 and J usage is TRBJ1-2, with D possibly TRBD1 on 6 matching bases. CDR1 and CDR2 from the germline V gene are KGHSH and LQKENI. Trimming removed 0 bases at V and 3 bases at J, with 11 bases between. The length of the CDR3 is 15 residues. Here the CDR3 reads CASSPPTGGYYGYTF. CDR3 coding DNA: TGTGCCAGCTCACCACCGACAGGAGGATACTATGGCTACACCTTC.

This chain links TRBV19 with TRBJ1-5, with TRBD1 as a possible D gene (5 bases). Germline loops: CDR1 LNHDA, CDR2 SQIVND (reference sequence). The length of the CDR3 is 18 residues. The V end lost 0 bases, the J end lost 0 bases, and 15 bases lay between the germline ends. The DNA for the CDR3 is TGTGCCAGTAGTATAGAGGCAGGGATGCTATATAGCAATCAGCCCCAGCATTTT. Its protein product is CASSIEAGMLYSNQPQHF.

The chain combines TRBV7-8 with TRBJ1-5; weak D call: TRBD1 (6 bases). The length of the CDR3 is 15 residues. Per germline, CDR1 SGHVS and CDR2 FQNEAQ. Deletions cut 1 base from V and 5 bases from J, with 12 bases between. CDR3 amino acids: CASSLVGRGDQPQHF. CDR3 DNA sequence: TGTGCCAGCAGCTTAGTTGGTAGGGGGGATCAGCCCCAGCATTTT.

This clone was detected once. V gene TRBV5-1 combines with J gene TRBJ1-1; D uncertain. CDR3 size: 14 residues. Germline CDR1 reads SGHRS; CDR2 reads YFSETQ. V was cut by 0 bases and J by 5 bases, with 11 bases left in between. The CDR3, as DNA: TGCGCCAGCAGCTTGGACCTCCTTGCGACTGAAGCTTTCTTT. It translates to CASSLDLLATEAFF.

This chain connects TRBV9 to TRBJ1-4; D may be TRBD1 (6 bases). The germline gives CDR1 SGDLS, CDR2 YYNGEE. V was cut by 4 bases and J by 7 bases, with 20 bases left in between. The length of the CDR3 is 16 residues. CDR3 sequence: CASSQTWGTTSEKLFF. CDR3 nucleotides: TGTGCCAGCAGCCAGACCTGGGGGACAACGAGTGAAAAACTGTTTTTT.

CDR3 amino acids: CASSLEGFGNYEQYF. CDR3 coding DNA: TGTGCCAGCAGCTTGGAAGGGTTCGGCAACTACGAGCAGTACTTC. The V call is TRBV5-4, the J call TRBJ2-7; D gene uncertain. Germline V CDR1 and CDR2: SGHNT, YYREEE (reference sequence). Trimming shortened V by 0 bases and J by 3 bases, and 13 bases separated the two germline ends. This CDR3 contains 15 residues.

The chain recombines TRBV4-2 with TRBJ2-2, with a weak D call TRBD2 (7 bases). Germline V gene lookup returns CDR1 LGHNA and CDR2 YNFKEQ. The CDR3 runs to 16 residues. The V end lost 3 bases, the J end lost 0 bases, and 11 bases lay between the germline ends. This chain's CDR3 is CASSQRGGPNTGELFF. The CDR3 region has the DNA TGTGCCAGCAGCCAGAGGGGGGGGCCGAACACCGGGGAGCTGTTTTTT.

The CDR3 loop reads CASSDSTYSNQPQHF. The CDR3 nucleotides are TGTGCCAGCAGCGACAGTACGTATAGCAATCAGCCCCAGCATTTT. V gene TRBV2 combines with J gene TRBJ1-5; possible D gene TRBD1, 5 bases. This CDR3 region has 15 residues. The V end lost 6 bases, the J end lost 0 bases, and 12 bases lay between the germline ends. From germline, CDR1 is SNHLY and CDR2 FYNNEI.

The chain couples TRBV4-2 to TRBJ1-1, with unresolved D. CDR3 size: 16 residues. Germline CDR1 and CDR2: LGHNA and YNFKEQ. The germline V and J ends were trimmed by 2 bases and 0 bases, with 13 bases remaining between them. In DNA form, the CDR3 reads TGTGCCAGCAGCCAACCCTGGGCAGCCATGAACACTGAAGCTTTCTTT. Translated, it gives CASSQPWAAMNTEAFF.

The chain employs TRBV6-1 and TRBJ1-6, with D possibly being TRBD1 (6 bases). The CDR3 runs to 15 residues. Trimming took off 0 bases at V and 9 bases at J, with 12 bases between the two ends. Germline CDR1 MNHNS, CDR2 SASEGT. The DNA of the CDR3 is TGTGCCAGCAGTGAAGCAAGGGGGTGGGTTTCACCCCTCCACTTT. Translating it yields CASSEARGWVSPLHF.

The chain uses TRBV6-5 and TRBJ2-1; D unclear. Germline CDR1 is MNHEY and CDR2 is SVGAGI. The CDR3 consists of 13 residues. V dropped 10 bases and J dropped 7 bases, with 17 bases sitting between them. The chain's CDR3 is CATRPSMGNEQFF. The CDR3 region has the DNA TGTGCCACCAGGCCCTCGATGGGGAATGAGCAGTTCTTC.

This clone was seen a handful of times. This sample also contains other DNA sequences that code for the same CDR3. This chain connects TRBV18 to TRBJ1-5, with D hard to call. The CDR3 spans 13 residues. Trimming stripped 3 bases from V and 5 bases from J, with 8 bases between. The V gene's germline CDR1 is KGHSH and CDR2 LQKENI. CDR3 in DNA: TGTGCCAGCTCACCGGGTAGGGATCAGCCCCAGCATTTT. It encodes CASSPGRDQPQHF.

Remarks on this clone: The sample holds other DNA sequences that translate to the same CDR3. This sequence joins TRBV5-1 and TRBJ1-2; the match to TRBD1 covers 8 bases. The CDR3 runs 14 residues. Germline-derived CDR1 and CDR2 are SGHRS and YFSETQ. Trimming cost V 0 bases and J 2 bases; bases outside gene matches: 0. The CDR3 DNA reads as TGCGCCAGCAGCTTGGGACAGGGGAACTATGGCTACACCTTC. Translating gives CASSLGQGNYGYTF.

The CDR3 loop reads CASSLGGFTGELFF. CDR3 nucleotide sequence: TGCGCCAGCAGCTTGGGAGGGTTTACCGGGGAGCTGTTTTTT. The chain recombines TRBV5-1 with TRBJ2-2; possible D gene TRBD2, 5 bases. CDR1 is SGHRS, CDR2 YFSETQ, per germline. This CDR3 spans 14 amino acids. V was shortened by 0 bases and J by 5 bases, with 8 bases between the two germline ends. The variable domain in full, completed from reference TRBV5-1 and TRBJ2-2, reads KAGVTQTPRYLIKTRGQQVTLSCSPISGHRSVSWYQQTPGQGLQFLFEYFSETQRNKGNFPGRFSGRQFSNSRSEMNVSTLELGDSALYLCASSLGGFTGELFFGEGSRLTVL.

This clone has just one count. This chain links TRBV14 with TRBJ2-7, with D unresolved. Germline CDR1 is SGHDN and CDR2 is FVKESK. Trimming took 6 bases from V and 2 from J, leaving 5 bases between them. This CDR3 comprises 11 residues. CDR3 amino acids: CASSIAYEQYF. The CDR3, as DNA: TGTGCCAGCAGTATCGCCTACGAGCAGTACTTC.

V is TRBV11-2 and J is TRBJ1-6; unclear D gene. Germline CDR1 SGHAT, CDR2 FQNNGV. The CDR3 consists of 13 residues. The V end was cut by 0 bases, the J end by 11 bases, with 8 bases between. CDR3 region: CASSLDTGAPLHF. CDR3 sequence (DNA): TGTGCCAGCAGCTTAGATACCGGAGCACCCCTCCACTTT.

Remarks on this clone: A junction end diverges from the germline sequence, so it may reflect a read error. J is TRBJ2-1 and V is TRBV4-1; possibly TRBD1 for D (5 bases). The V gene's germline CDR1 is MGHRA and CDR2 YSYEKL. The CDR3 has 15 amino acids. Here the CDR3 reads CASRQVQGKVNEQFF. The CDR3 DNA follows: TGCGCCAGCAGACAAGTGCAGGGTAAGGTCAATGAGCAGTTCTTC.

This chain links TRBV18 with TRBJ1-5; 7 nucleotides align to TRBD1. Germline lookup yields CDR1 KGHSH and CDR2 LQKENI. Trimming at V came to 3 bases and at J to 6 bases, leaving 5 bases not matched to a gene. This CDR3 comprises 14 residues. In DNA form, the CDR3 reads TGTGCCAGCTCACCCGAAGGGGGCAGTCAGCCCCAGCATTTT. As protein: CASSPEGGSQPQHF.

This chain's CDR3 is CASSLRGTASPYEQYF. CDR3 sequence (DNA): TGTGCCAGCAGTCTCCGCGGGACCGCAAGCCCCTACGAGCAGTACTTC. The chain recombines TRBV6-2 or TRBV6-3 with TRBJ2-7, with D possibly matching TRBD2 (6 bases). This CDR3 has 16 residues. In germline, CDR1 is MNHEY, CDR2 SVGEGT. Trimming stripped 5 bases from V and 2 bases from J, with 19 bases between.